Presented here are 22 T cell receptor beta chains from one specimen sequenced in a study of blood T cell repertoires in COVID-19. The assay was immunoSEQ multiplex PCR, and TCRdb's table has in-frame clones only and misses some. The sample shows more than 300,000 clones, about 87% of them seen only once. Sequencing was carried out using peripheral blood. These receptors were collected from a woman aged 45-65 years with COVID-19, enrolled during active disease.

This CDR3 is CASSIRTSGINEQFF. CDR3 nucleotides: TGTGCCAGTAGTATAAGGACTAGCGGGATAAATGAGCAGTTCTTC. This rearrangement joins TRBV19 to TRBJ2-1, with 12 positions matching TRBD2. Germline values: CDR1 LNHDA, CDR2 SQIVND (reference sequence). CDR3 length: 15 amino acids. The trim removed 2 bases at V and 7 bases at J, leaving 3 bases unmatched.

The chain is built from TRBV4-1 and TRBJ1-3, with a possible D match to TRBD1 (6 bases). V lost 4 bases, J lost 1 base, and 8 bases lay in between. Looked up from germline, CDR1 is MGHRA and CDR2 is YSYEKL. CDR3 size: 14 residues. DNA of the CDR3: TGCGCCAGCAGCCTTACAGGGTCTGGAAACACCATATATTTT. Protein sequence: CASSLTGSGNTIYF.

Written as DNA, the CDR3 is TGTGCCAGCAGTCCTAGAGCGGGAGGGCTCTACAATGAGCAGTTCTTC. Its protein is CASSPRAGGLYNEQFF. The V call is TRBV27, the J call TRBJ2-1; 10 positions match TRBD2. Germline V gene sequence: CDR1 MNHEY, CDR2 SMNVEV (reference sequence). The CDR3 covers 16 residues. V was pared by 5 bases and J by 3 bases, with 7 bases of the junction left unmatched.

V is TRBV19 and J is TRBJ2-7; D is ambiguous. The germline CDR1 and CDR2 sequences are LNHDA and SQIVND (reference sequence). The CDR3 loop spans 12 amino acids. V was pared by 0 bases and J by 5 bases, with 5 bases between. The CDR3 loop reads CASSIDRNEQYF. The CDR3 DNA reads as TGTGCCAGTAGTATAGATCGTAACGAGCAGTACTTC.

This clone was detected once. The genes are TRBV19 and TRBJ1-2, with TRBD1 matching 7 bases. This CDR3 comprises 14 residues. CDR1 is LNHDA, CDR2 SQIVND, per germline (reference sequence). Trimming cost V 7 bases and J 2 bases; bases outside gene matches: 7. In DNA, the CDR3 is TGTGCCAGTAAAACCTCGGGACAGAACTATGGCTACACCTTC. This encodes CASKTSGQNYGYTF.

The CDR3 loop is CASSAQGSSYNEQFF. In DNA, the CDR3 is TGTGCCAGCAGCGCACAGGGTAGCTCCTACAATGAGCAGTTCTTC. The chain links TRBV7-2 to TRBJ2-1, with a possible D match to TRBD1 (6 bases). This CDR3 is 15 amino acids long. V was trimmed by 5 bases and J by 0 bases, leaving 11 bases between them. CDR1 and CDR2 from the germline V gene are SGHTA and FQGNSA. The whole variable domain, filled in from reference TRBV7-2 and TRBJ2-1, reads GAGVSQSPSNKVTEKGKDVELRCDPISGHTALYWYRQSLGQGLEFLIYFQGNSAPDKSGLPSDRFSAERTGGSVSTLTIQRTQQEDSAVYLCASSAQGSSYNEQFFGPGTRLTVL.

The rearrangement joins TRBV6-5 to TRBJ2-7, with D perhaps matching TRBD1 (6 bases). Germline V gene lookup returns CDR1 MNHEY and CDR2 SVGAGI. V lost 9 bases and J 5 bases, leaving 14 bases between the germline ends. The CDR3 is 12 residues long. CDR3 in DNA: TGTGCCAGTGAAGACAGGCTAGACGAGCAGTACTTC. Amino acid sequence: CASEDRLDEQYF.

The rearrangement joins TRBV6-5 to TRBJ1-2; D unclear. CDR3 length: 12 residues. Trimming removed 5 bases at V and 3 bases at J, with 7 bases between. The V gene's germline CDR1 is MNHEY and CDR2 SVGAGI. The CDR3 region is CASSQAHYGYTF. DNA for the CDR3: TGTGCCAGCAGTCAGGCCCACTATGGCTACACCTTC.

The V and J genes are TRBV5-5 and TRBJ2-5, with TRBD1 matching 7 bases. Germline loops: CDR1 SGHKS, CDR2 YYEKEE (reference sequence). V was pared by 4 bases and J by 3 bases, with 18 bases of the junction left unmatched. This CDR3 has 18 amino acids. The CDR3 protein is CASSLGLGQQLREETQYF. The CDR3 bases are TGTGCCAGCAGCCTGGGTTTGGGACAGCAATTACGAGAAGAGACCCAGTACTTC.

This clone was seen a single time. The gene calls are TRBV6-5 and TRBJ2-2, with 10 bases matching TRBD1. The CDR3 extends over 15 amino acids. Losses at the gene ends were 6 bases for V and 7 bases for J; bases not matched to a gene: 8. Germline CDR1 reads MNHEY; CDR2 reads SVGAGI. CDR3 residues: CASRTTGGGGGELFF. The CDR3 coding sequence is TGTGCCAGCAGGACGACAGGGGGCGGAGGCGGGGAGCTGTTTTTT.

The chain employs TRBV6-2 or TRBV6-3 and TRBJ2-3; possible D gene TRBD2, 5 bases. The CDR3 is made up of 13 amino acids. Trimming cost V 4 bases and J 2 bases, with 7 bases left between them. Germline V CDR1 and CDR2: MNHEY, SVGEGT. This chain's CDR3 is CASSLDSTDTQYF. The CDR3 DNA reads as TGTGCCAGCAGTTTGGACTCCACAGATACGCAGTATTTT.

The chain uses TRBV7-9 and TRBJ2-1; D might be TRBD2 (6 bases). The V gene's germline CDR1 is SEHNR and CDR2 FQNEAQ (reference sequence). With 0 bases removed from V and 5 bases from J, the gap between germline ends came to 11 bases. This CDR3 has 15 amino acids. DNA for the CDR3: TGTGCCAGCAGCTTAGCGGGAGGACTACACAATGAGCAGTTCTTC. This codes for CASSLAGGLHNEQFF.

CDR3 sequence reads: CASSPRPGDYEQYF. In DNA, the CDR3 is TGTGCCAGCAGCCCCCGGCCGGGTGACTACGAGCAGTACTTC. The V gene is TRBV3-1 (or the pseudogene TRBV3-2), the J gene TRBJ2-7; D call uncertain. Germline values: CDR1 LGHDT, CDR2 YNNKEL (reference sequence). CDR3 size: 14 residues. V was shortened by 4 bases and J by 3 bases, with 13 bases between the two germline ends.

The gene calls are TRBV15 and TRBJ2-5, with 10 bases lining up with TRBD2. Germline V gene sequence: CDR1 LNHNV, CDR2 YYDKDF (reference sequence). The trim removed 5 bases at V and 5 bases at J, leaving 17 bases unmatched. The CDR3 loop spans 18 amino acids. DNA for the CDR3: TGTGCCACCAGCTCCCGACTAGCGGGTCTACAATTTGGGGAGACCCAGTACTTC. Its translation: CATSSRLAGLQFGETQYF.

The genes are TRBV13 and TRBJ1-3; D is undetermined. V shed 2 bases and J shed 6 bases, with 11 bases lying between them. The CDR3 has 14 amino acids. Germline lookup yields CDR1 PRHDT and CDR2 FYEKMQ (reference sequence). Here the CDR3 DNA reads TGTGCCAGCAGCTTAAAACAGCCGTTAAACACCATATATTTT. Translating gives CASSLKQPLNTIYF.

V gene TRBV5-1 combines with J gene TRBJ2-2, with D tentatively TRBD2 (5 bases). The V end was cut by 4 bases, the J end by 3 bases, with 16 bases between. The germline gives CDR1 SGHRS, CDR2 YFSETQ. The length of the CDR3 is 16 residues. CDR3 bases: TGCGCCAGCAGCCTCCAGTCCCTGAGGGACACCGGGGAGCTGTTTTTT. This encodes CASSLQSLRDTGELFF.

This clone has only one observation. J is TRBJ2-3 and V is TRBV20-1; D possibly corresponds to TRBD2 (5 bases). CDR3 size: 11 residues. V was cut by 3 bases and J by 10 bases, with 11 bases left in between. CDR1 is DFQATT, CDR2 SNEGSKA, per germline (reference sequence). The CDR3 DNA reads TGCAGTGCTAGCCCCCCCGGGGCGCAGTATTTT. As protein: CSASPPGAQYF.

This rearrangement joins TRBV30 to TRBJ2-3, with 7 bases matching TRBD2. After removal of 5 bases from V and 2 bases from J, the junction contained 4 bases not matched to a gene. CDR3 length equals 13 residues. In germline, CDR1 is GTSNPN, CDR2 SVGIG (reference sequence). CDR3 coding DNA: TGTGCCTGGGAGCGGGGTCCCACAGATACGCAGTATTTT. Translation: CAWERGPTDTQYF.

The V call is TRBV19, the J call TRBJ2-1; perhaps TRBD1 as D (6 bases). The CDR3 runs 17 residues. Trimming cost V 0 bases and J 3 bases, with 15 bases left between them. Germline CDR1 is LNHDA and CDR2 is SQIVND (reference sequence). CDR3 in amino acids: CASSIDPRDTNYNEQFF. The CDR3 DNA is TGTGCCAGTAGTATAGATCCCCGGGACACTAACTACAATGAGCAGTTCTTC.

This clone was observed once. The chain combines TRBV3-1 (or the pseudogene TRBV3-2) with TRBJ2-7; D is perhaps TRBD2 (5 bases). The germline CDR1 and CDR2 sequences are LGHDT and YNNKEL (reference sequence). V lost 1 base, J lost 3 bases, and 13 bases lay in between. The CDR3 length is 15 residues. The CDR3 region is CASSQGLGMYYEQYF. The DNA of the CDR3 is TGTGCCAGCAGCCAAGGACTCGGGATGTACTACGAGCAGTACTTC.

The chain links TRBV11-3 to TRBJ2-5; D remains unclear. The V end was cut by 7 bases, the J end by 4 bases, with 13 bases between. Germline V gene data show CDR1 as SGHNT and CDR2 as YENEEA. The CDR3 length is 13 residues. The chain's CDR3 is CASTSRMTETQYF. The CDR3 bases are TGTGCCAGCACCAGCAGGATGACAGAGACCCAGTACTTC.

The V gene is TRBV11-3, the J gene TRBJ2-1, with 10 positions matching TRBD1. CDR1 and CDR2 (germline): SGHNT, YENEEA. Trimming took 3 bases from V and 4 from J; bases not matched to a gene: 6. The CDR3 totals 16 residues. This CDR3 reads CASSFIWDRGYNEQFF. CDR3 nucleotides: TGTGCCAGCAGCTTCATTTGGGACAGGGGATACAATGAGCAGTTCTTC.